The 8 T cell receptor beta chains in this list originate from one sample, sequenced in a study of glioma-infiltrating T cells after dendritic cell vaccination. Time point reported: after dendritic cell vaccination, including at tumor progression/relapse. Using immunoSEQ multiplex PCR, the repertoire was profiled, and TCRdb retains in-frame clones only, with some absent. This sample has 100,000 or so clones, with 90% found just once. The starting material was blood, obtained after dendritic cell vaccination. The receptors here all came from a human donor with glioblastoma.

The chain joins TRBV6-4 to TRBJ2-3; 8 nucleotides agree with TRBD2. The CDR3 extends over 15 amino acids. Losses at the gene ends were 0 bases for V and 1 base for J; bases not matched to a gene: 0. The V gene's germline CDR1 is MRHNA and CDR2 SNTAGT. The CDR3 DNA follows: TGTGCCAGCAGTGACTCTAGCGGGGGCACAGATACGCAGTATTTT. This translates into CASSDSSGGTDTQYF.

The chain recombines TRBV5-1 with TRBJ2-1; 12 nucleotides agree with TRBD2. With V trimmed by 4 bases and J by 5 bases, 10 bases remained unmatched. The CDR3 contains 17 residues. Germline V gives CDR1 SGHRS, CDR2 YFSETQ. The CDR3 is CASSKGRLAGEHNEQFF. The CDR3 DNA follows: TGCGCCAGCAGCAAAGGGAGACTAGCGGGAGAACACAATGAGCAGTTCTTC.

This sequence joins TRBV5-1 and TRBJ2-5, with a possible D match to TRBD2 (6 bases). The V gene's germline CDR1 is SGHRS and CDR2 YFSETQ. The CDR3 totals 13 residues. Trimming cost V 5 bases and J 5 bases, with 13 bases left between them. In DNA, the CDR3 is TGCGCCAGCAGAGGGCGGGACGGTGAGACCCAGTACTTC. This encodes CASRGRDGETQYF.

The chain couples TRBV5-3 to TRBJ1-5, with D possibly matching TRBD1 (5 bases). TRBV5-3 is flagged as an ORF with uncertain function. The CDR3 loop spans 14 amino acids. The V end was cut by 1 base, the J end by 4 bases, with 9 bases between. The CDR3 bases are TGTGCCAGAAGCTTGAGGCAGGGTAATCAGCCCCAGCATTTT. This gives the protein CARSLRQGNQPQHF.

V gene TRBV2 combines with J gene TRBJ2-2, with 9 bases fitting TRBD2. The germline V gene encodes CDR1 SNHLY and CDR2 FYNNEI. This CDR3 comprises 17 residues. Losses at the gene ends were 8 bases for V and 0 bases for J; bases not matched to a gene: 10. As DNA, the CDR3 is TGTGCCAGCTCGGGGAGTAGCGGGGGCCCGAACACCGGGGAGCTGTTTTTT. It translates to CASSGSSGGPNTGELFF. The variable domain in full, with the rest retrieved from reference TRBV2 and TRBJ2-2, is EPEVTQTPSHQVTQMGQEVILRCVPISNHLYFYWYRQILGQKVEFLVSFYNNEISEKSEIFDDQFSVERPDGSNFTLKIRSTKLEDSAMYFCASSGSSGGPNTGELFFGEGSRLTVL.

As concerns this clone: This sample also contains other DNA sequences that code for the same CDR3. This chain joins TRBV5-1 and TRBJ1-1; D not resolved. With 1 base removed from V and 4 bases from J, the gap between germline ends came to 5 bases. The CDR3 length is 12 residues. From germline, CDR1 is SGHRS and CDR2 YFSETQ. CDR3 DNA: TGCGCCAGCAGCTTGCGGGGCACTGAAGCTTTCTTT. Protein sequence: CASSLRGTEAFF.

The chain has TRBV7-9 and TRBJ2-1; D perhaps matches TRBD1 (6 bases). V lost 5 bases and J lost 12, with 11 bases in between. Germline CDR1 reads SEHNR; CDR2 reads FQNEAQ (reference sequence). CDR3 length: 11 amino acids. The CDR3 region is CASSKTGMQFF. DNA of the CDR3: TGTGCCAGCAGCAAAACAGGGATGCAGTTCTTC.

The V call is TRBV5-6, the J call TRBJ1-2; TRBD1 matches at 11 bases. This CDR3 region has 17 residues. CDR1 and CDR2 (germline): SGHDT, YYEEEE. V dropped 4 bases and J dropped 6; count of bases not matched to a gene: 14. The CDR3 nucleotides are TGTGCCAGCAGCGGGACCGGGACAGGGGGTGGATTGGATGGCTACACCTTC. It codes for CASSGTGTGGGLDGYTF.